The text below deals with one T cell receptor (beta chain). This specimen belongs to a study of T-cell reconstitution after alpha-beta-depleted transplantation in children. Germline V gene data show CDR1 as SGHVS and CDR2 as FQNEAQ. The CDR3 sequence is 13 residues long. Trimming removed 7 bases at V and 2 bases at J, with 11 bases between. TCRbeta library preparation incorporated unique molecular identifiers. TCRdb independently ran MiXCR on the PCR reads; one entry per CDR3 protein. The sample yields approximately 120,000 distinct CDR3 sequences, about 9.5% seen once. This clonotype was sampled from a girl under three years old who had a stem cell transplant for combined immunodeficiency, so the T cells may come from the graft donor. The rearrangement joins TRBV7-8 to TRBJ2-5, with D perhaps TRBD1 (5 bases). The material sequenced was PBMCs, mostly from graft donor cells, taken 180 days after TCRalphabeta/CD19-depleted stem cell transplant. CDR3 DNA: TGTGCCAGCACTACTCGGACACAAGAGACCCAGTACTTC. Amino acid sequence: CASTTRTQETQYF.